Included here is one TCR beta chain sequence, with context. The data belong to a study of blood T cell repertoires in COVID-19. The CDR3 has 14 residues. V was clipped by 4 bases and J by 5 bases, with 14 bases between them. Germline CDR1 reads MNHEY; CDR2 reads SMNVEV (reference sequence). Here immunoSEQ multiplex PCR was the method, and the copy in TCRdb shows in-frame clones only, minus some. The data contain about 170,000 clones, around 83% of them singletons. Sequencing was performed on PBMCs or T cells enriched from blood (not recorded which). The receptor's source is a woman in her forties or fifties in a cohort exposed to, infected with or recovered from COVID-19 (not recorded which). The chain links TRBV27 to TRBJ1-1, with a tentative D call TRBD1 (6 bases). The DNA of the CDR3 is TGTGCCAGCAGTTCCCTACAGGGATGGACTGAAGCTTTCTTT. Protein product: CASSSLQGWTEAFF.